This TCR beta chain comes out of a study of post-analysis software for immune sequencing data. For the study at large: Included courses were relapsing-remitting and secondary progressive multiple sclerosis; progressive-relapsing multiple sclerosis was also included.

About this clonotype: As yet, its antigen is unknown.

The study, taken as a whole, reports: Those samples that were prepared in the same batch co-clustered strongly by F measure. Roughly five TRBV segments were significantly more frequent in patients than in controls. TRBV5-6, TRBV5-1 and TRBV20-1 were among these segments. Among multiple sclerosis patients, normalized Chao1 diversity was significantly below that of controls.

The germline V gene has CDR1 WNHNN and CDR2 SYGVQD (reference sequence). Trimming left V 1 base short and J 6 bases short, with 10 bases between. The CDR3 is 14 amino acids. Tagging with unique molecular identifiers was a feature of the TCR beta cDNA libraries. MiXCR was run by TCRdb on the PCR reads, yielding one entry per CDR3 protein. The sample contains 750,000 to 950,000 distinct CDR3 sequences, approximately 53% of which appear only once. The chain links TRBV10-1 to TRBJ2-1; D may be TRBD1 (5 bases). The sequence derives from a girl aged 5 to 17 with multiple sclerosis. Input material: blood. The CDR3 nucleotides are TGCGCCAGCAGTGAGTTGGGGCGGACCAATGAGCAGTTCTTC. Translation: CASSELGRTNEQFF.